This T cell receptor beta chain was documented in a study of response to subunit inactivated influenza vaccine. In its sample, this clonotype was seen a few times. Antigen unknown. This CDR3 has 17 amino acids. V lost 3 bases, J lost 7 bases, and 14 bases stayed unmatched. The germline V gene encodes CDR1 LGHNA and CDR2 YSLEER. Using its own MiXCR run on the RT-PCR reads, TCRdb lists one record per CDR3 protein. The sample holds fewer than 700,000 distinct CDR3 sequences, 13% seen once. Study-level findings and limits: The study's authors posited that every seasonal influenza vaccination enlists few new T cells.

This specimen consisted of PBMCs from blood, obtained 40 to 50 days after vaccination. The TCR comes from a man in his fifties who received an inactivated influenza vaccine. The V call is TRBV4-3, the J call TRBJ2-3, with 9 bases identical to TRBD2. The CDR3 spells CASSQLLAGPTGNTQYF. The CDR3 DNA is TGCGCCAGCAGCCAGCTTCTAGCGGGGCCCACCGGGAATACGCAGTATTTT.